Shown below are 32 T cell receptor beta chains from a single sample sequenced in a study of T-cell reconstitution after alpha-beta-depleted transplantation in children. A library of TCRbeta sequences, prepared with unique molecular identifiers, was generated. TCRdb itself ran the PCR reads through MiXCR, one entry per CDR3 protein. The repertoire has about 98,000 distinct CDR3 sequences, around 6% of them found once; the top ten carry 5.5% to 6.5%. The material was PBMCs, mostly from graft donor cells, obtained 60 days after TCRalphabeta/CD19-depleted stem cell transplant. The source of these receptors is a female patient between 2 and 10 years old who had a stem cell transplant for Fanconi anemia, so the T cells may come from the graft donor.

The chain recombines TRBV20-1 with TRBJ1-5; D gene unclear. In germline, CDR1 is DFQATT, CDR2 SNEGSKA (reference sequence). There are 14 residues in the CDR3. V shed 4 bases and J shed 3 bases, with 13 bases lying between them. CDR3 DNA sequence: TGCAGTGCTATTAACAGTAACCTCAATCAGCCCCAGCATTTT. Translation: CSAINSNLNQPQHF.

Many counts were recorded for this clonotype. The chain is built from TRBV21-1 and TRBJ2-7; TRBD1 is the table's D call and was not checked against the DNA. TRBV21-1 is a pseudogene segment. This CDR3 has 12 amino acids. The CDR3 DNA sequence: TGTGCCAGCAGCAAAGGTACAGGGACCTTCGACTTC. This sequence encodes CASSKGTGTFDF.

This clonotype was observed many times. The chain carries TRBV10-3 and TRBJ2-7, with a tentative D call TRBD1 (5 bases). This CDR3 comprises 14 residues. V lost 5 bases, J lost 6 bases, and 17 bases lay in between. Germline V CDR1 and CDR2: ENHRY, SYGVKD. The CDR3 DNA reads TGTGCCATCAGTTACAGTACCGGTGACAGCGAGCAGTACTTC. Translated: CAISYSTGDSEQYF.

This clonotype occurred many times. The rearrangement joins TRBV28 to TRBJ2-6; D uncertain. There are 15 residues in the CDR3. The V gene's germline CDR1 is MDHEN and CDR2 SYDVKM. Trimming took 6 bases from V and 1 from J, leaving 10 bases between them. CDR3 loop: CASRPTASGANVLTF. CDR3 DNA: TGTGCCAGCAGACCAACAGCTTCTGGGGCCAACGTCCTGACTTTC.

In this sample, this clonotype turned up many times. The chain links TRBV6-5 to TRBJ1-4, with no clear D. Germline V gene data show CDR1 as MNHEY and CDR2 as SVGAGI. V lost 4 bases to trimming and J lost 8 bases, with 8 bases between them. This CDR3 is 12 amino acids long. CDR3 bases: TGTGCCAGCAGTTCGCGCGGGGAAAAACTGTTTTTT. Translating it yields CASSSRGEKLFF.

This clonotype was seen repeatedly, ten times or more. This CDR3 reads CASSLQPSSYNEQFF. The CDR3 nucleotides are TGTGCCAGCAGTCTACAGCCTAGCTCCTACAATGAGCAGTTCTTC. The rearrangement joins TRBV6-4 to TRBJ2-1, with D uncertain. The V and J ends lost 5 bases and 0 bases respectively, with 11 bases between them. The length of the CDR3 is 15 residues. Germline lookup yields CDR1 MRHNA and CDR2 SNTAGT.

At least ten counts were recorded for this clonotype. The chain carries TRBV7-8 and TRBJ2-2; D assignment may be TRBD1 or TRBD2 (5 bases each). The V gene's germline CDR1 is SGHVS and CDR2 FQNEAQ. This CDR3 region has 18 residues. V was pared by 7 bases and J by 4 bases, with 25 bases between. The CDR3 DNA is TGTGCCAGCACCGAGGGTTGGGGGAATGGGATGGGCACCGGGGAGCTGTTTTTT. This encodes CASTEGWGNGMGTGELFF.

This clonotype was observed at least ten times. The V gene is TRBV27, the J gene TRBJ2-2; 10 nucleotides line up with TRBD2. Trimming took 4 bases from V and 0 from J; bases not matched to a gene: 11. Germline V CDR1 and CDR2: MNHEY, SMNVEV (reference sequence). This CDR3 has 19 amino acids. This CDR3 is CASSSEYLTSGSNTGELFF. The CDR3 region has the DNA TGTGCCAGCAGTTCCGAGTATCTGACTAGCGGGTCGAACACCGGGGAGCTGTTTTTT.

This clonotype was seen only a few times. This chain links TRBV21-1 with TRBJ2-7; TRBD1, the D gene given by the table, was not confirmed from the DNA. TRBV21-1 is labeled a pseudogene. The CDR3 covers 15 residues. The CDR3 nucleotides read TGTGCCAGCAGCAAATTGGGACAGGCTAAATACGAGCAGTACTTC. Its translation is CASSKLGQAKYEQYF.

This clonotype occurred many times. The CDR3 reads CASANNEQFF. The CDR3, as DNA: TGTGCCAGCGCTAACAATGAGCAGTTCTTC. The gene calls are TRBV25-1 and TRBJ2-1; no clear D. V lost 8 bases and J lost 5, with 4 bases in between. The length of the CDR3 is 10 residues. Germline values: CDR1 MGHDK, CDR2 SYGVNS. The full variable domain, in which reference TRBV25-1 and TRBJ2-1 provide the parts outside the CDR3, is EADIYQTPRYLVIGTGKKITLECSQTMGHDKMYWYQQDPGMELHLIHYSYGVNSTEKGDLSSESTVSRIRTEHFPLTLESARPSHTSQYLCASANNEQFFGPGTRLTVL.

The sample holds many counts of this clonotype. The chain carries TRBV4-1 and TRBJ2-5, with unresolved D. The V end lost 2 bases, the J end lost 0 bases, and 16 bases lay between the germline ends. The germline V gene encodes CDR1 MGHRA and CDR2 YSYEKL. CDR3 length: 17 amino acids. The DNA of the CDR3 is TGCGCCAGCAGCCAACCTACGACATCAGAGTACCAAGAGACCCAGTACTTC. Amino acid sequence: CASSQPTTSEYQETQYF.

Concerning this clonotype itself: This may come from a read error, since a much larger clone is one base off. This likely comes from a read error, as the CDR3 has no conserved phenylalanine or tryptophan at its end. The chain recombines TRBV14 with TRBJ1-4, with D unresolved. The CDR3 consists of 15 residues. V was shortened by 2 bases and J by 5 bases, with 12 bases between the two germline ends. CDR1 and CDR2 (germline): SGHDN, FVKESK. CDR3 sequence (DNA): TGTGCCAGCAGCCAATACACACGGCCAAATGAAAAACTGTTTGTT. Translated: CASSQYTRPNEKLFV.

This clonotype was observed a few times. V usage is TRBV7-9 and J usage is TRBJ1-5; D perhaps matches TRBD1 (5 bases). The V end lost 2 bases, the J end lost 6 bases, and 8 bases lay between the germline ends. Per germline, CDR1 SEHNR and CDR2 FQNEAQ (reference sequence). The CDR3 is made up of 13 amino acids. CDR3 amino acids: CASSLNGGQPQHF. The DNA for the CDR3 is TGTGCCAGCAGCTTAAACGGGGGTCAGCCCCAGCATTTT.

This clonotype was seen at least ten times. CDR3 bases: TGTGCCAGCAGTCAAGATACAGGGTCGGGTTATTCACCCCTCCACTTT. It specifies CASSQDTGSGYSPLHF. The J gene is TRBJ1-6, the V gene TRBV12-3 or TRBV12-4, with D tentatively TRBD1 (6 bases). The CDR3 sequence is 16 residues long. V lost 5 bases to trimming and J lost 8 bases, with 19 bases between them.

This clonotype was observed at least ten times. This chain links TRBV12-3 or TRBV12-4 with TRBJ2-3; the match to TRBD1 covers 9 bases. V lost 6 bases and J lost 4; bases outside the gene matches: 11. This CDR3 comprises 16 residues. CDR3 DNA: TGTGCCAGCAGGCCCCTCCGGGACAGGGAGGCAGATACGCAGTATTTT. Translated: CASRPLRDREADTQYF.

This clonotype showed up many times. The genes are TRBV12-3 or TRBV12-4 and TRBJ1-2, with a tentative D call TRBD1 (6 bases). V dropped 3 bases and J dropped 8 bases, with 7 bases sitting between them. The CDR3 runs to 11 residues. The CDR3 bases are TGTGCCAGCAGTTTGGGGGGCGGCTACACCTTC. As protein: CASSLGGGYTF.

The chain links TRBV6-5 to TRBJ2-7; D could derive from TRBD1 or TRBD2 (5 bases each). V dropped 3 bases and J dropped 7 bases, with 19 bases sitting between them. The germline gives CDR1 MNHEY, CDR2 SVGAGI. The CDR3 consists of 15 residues. The CDR3 sequence is CASSYKPGTPGEQYF. The CDR3 region has the DNA TGTGCCAGCAGTTATAAACCGGGGACCCCCGGGGAGCAGTACTTC.

This clonotype was seen at least ten times. The J gene is TRBJ2-5, the V gene TRBV29-1, with a weak D call TRBD2 (5 bases). Germline CDR1 reads SQVTM; CDR2 reads ANQGSEA. Trimming stripped 4 bases from V and 5 bases from J, with 14 bases between. The CDR3 spans 13 residues. This chain's CDR3 is CSVVRGLGETQYF. The DNA of the CDR3 is TGCAGCGTTGTACGAGGGTTGGGGGAGACCCAGTACTTC.

The chain is built from TRBV25-1 and TRBJ1-2; 8 bases fit TRBD1. The CDR3 extends over 17 amino acids. V was pared by 3 bases and J by 8 bases, with 17 bases of the junction left unmatched. Germline CDR1 reads MGHDK; CDR2 reads SYGVNS. The CDR3 spells CASSDLGTGWMEGGYTF. CDR3 nucleotide sequence: TGTGCCAGCAGTGATTTGGGGACAGGTTGGATGGAAGGAGGCTACACCTTC.

This clonotype was detected ten times or more. This chain connects TRBV12-3 or TRBV12-4 to TRBJ2-1; D remains unclear. V was pared by 7 bases and J by 3 bases, with 13 bases between. The CDR3 loop spans 14 amino acids. CDR3 in amino acids: CASTRIAVYNEQFF. For the CDR3, the DNA is TGTGCCAGCACTCGTATCGCGGTCTACAATGAGCAGTTCTTC.

There are many counts of this clonotype. Here the CDR3 DNA reads TGCAGTGCCCGAAGCGGACTTGGATACGAGCAGTACTTC. It encodes CSARSGLGYEQYF. V gene TRBV20-1 combines with J gene TRBJ2-7; D perhaps matches TRBD2 (5 bases). V shed 6 bases and J shed 4 bases, with 16 bases lying between them. CDR3 length equals 13 residues. The germline CDR1 and CDR2 sequences are DFQATT and SNEGSKA (reference sequence).

This clonotype was counted many times. This chain links TRBV20-1 with TRBJ2-1, with TRBD2 matching over 11 bases. Germline-derived CDR1 and CDR2 are DFQATT and SNEGSKA (reference sequence). The CDR3 runs 16 residues. With 0 bases clipped from V and 7 bases from J, the junction kept 8 bases outside the gene matches. The CDR3 sequence: CSARDLTSGGRNEQFF. DNA for the CDR3: TGCAGTGCTAGAGATTTAACTAGCGGGGGACGGAATGAGCAGTTCTTC.

This clonotype has ten or more counts. The rearrangement joins TRBV5-1 to TRBJ1-1; the D gene is possibly TRBD1 (5 bases). Germline V gene data show CDR1 as SGHRS and CDR2 as YFSETQ. The CDR3 covers 15 residues. V was shortened by 0 bases and J by 3 bases, with 12 bases between the two germline ends. CDR3 sequence reads: CASSLEQVSYTEAFF. The CDR3 DNA reads TGCGCCAGCAGCTTGGAACAGGTTTCGTACACTGAAGCTTTCTTT. The variable domain in full, completed from reference TRBV5-1 and TRBJ1-1, reads KAGVTQTPRYLIKTRGQQVTLSCSPISGHRSVSWYQQTPGQGLQFLFEYFSETQRNKGNFPGRFSGRQFSNSRSEMNVSTLELGDSALYLCASSLEQVSYTEAFFGQGTRLTVV.

The chain carries TRBV20-1 and TRBJ2-7, with D maybe TRBD2 (6 bases). The CDR3 consists of 15 residues. Looked up from germline, CDR1 is DFQATT and CDR2 is SNEGSKA (reference sequence). Between the trimmed V and J ends, which lost 3 bases and 3 bases, there was a span of 18 bases. Here the CDR3 reads CSARDYGRRHYEQYF. The DNA for the CDR3 is TGCAGTGCTAGGGACTACGGACGGCGTCACTACGAGCAGTACTTC.

This clonotype was observed many times. The chain couples TRBV30 to TRBJ2-2; 7 bases fit TRBD2. Looked up from germline, CDR1 is GTSNPN and CDR2 is SVGIG (reference sequence). The CDR3 has 15 amino acids. The V segment lost 2 bases and the J segment 5 bases; nucleotides outside the gene matches: 8. The CDR3 coding sequence is TGTGCCTGGAGTTTCCTCGGGGGGAGAACCGGGGAGCTGTTTTTT. This gives the protein CAWSFLGGRTGELFF.

A few counts support this clonotype. The V gene is TRBV20-1, the J gene TRBJ2-1, with TRBD1 as a possible D gene (6 bases). This CDR3 region has 10 residues. The germline CDR1 and CDR2 sequences are DFQATT and SNEGSKA (reference sequence). The CDR3: CSGVGARQFF. The DNA of the CDR3 is TGCAGCGGGGTGGGGGCCCGGCAGTTCTTC.

The table lists this clonotype with a few counts. The chain uses TRBV11-2 and TRBJ2-1, with 12 bases fitting TRBD2. The CDR3 contains 15 residues. Unmatched junction bases numbered 8, after V lost 7 bases and J lost 7 bases. CDR1 is SGHAT and CDR2 is FQNNGV in the germline V gene. The CDR3 sequence: CASITGTSGSNEQFF. CDR3 in DNA: TGTGCCAGCATCACCGGGACTAGCGGGTCGAATGAGCAGTTCTTC.

The genes are TRBV6-5 and TRBJ1-5; D unclear. Trimming pared 2 bases from V and 0 bases from J, leaving 8 bases between. Germline-derived CDR1 and CDR2 are MNHEY and SVGAGI. This CDR3 has 15 amino acids. The CDR3, as DNA: TGTGCCAGCAGTTACAGTCGGTATAGCAATCAGCCCCAGCATTTT. Residues: CASSYSRYSNQPQHF.

This clonotype has only a few counts. The chain uses TRBV11-1 and TRBJ2-7; 7 nucleotides line up with TRBD2. The CDR3 consists of 18 residues. V shed 4 bases, J shed 0 bases, and the junction held 15 bases outside the gene matches. Germline assignment: CDR1 SGHAT and CDR2 FQDESV (reference sequence). This CDR3 reads CASSYIPLSSGPSYEQYF. The CDR3 DNA reads TGTGCCAGCAGCTATATCCCCCTTAGTAGCGGGCCCTCCTACGAGCAGTACTTC.

Many counts were recorded for this clonotype. This rearrangement joins TRBV28 to TRBJ2-1; 8 bases fit TRBD1. The germline CDR1 and CDR2 sequences are MDHEN and SYDVKM. The CDR3 length is 14 residues. Germline trimming cut 6 bases from V and 6 bases from J; bases unmatched to any gene: 7. CDR3 nucleotides: TGTGCCAGCAGAAAGGGACAGGCGGCCAATGAGCAGTTCTTC. Protein product: CASRKGQAANEQFF.

This clonotype was recorded at least ten times. The rearrangement uses TRBV5-1 and TRBJ2-3; D remains ambiguous. The V end lost 0 bases, the J end lost 2 bases, and 7 bases lay between the germline ends. Germline V gene sequence: CDR1 SGHRS, CDR2 YFSETQ. This CDR3 has 14 amino acids. The CDR3 loop is CASSLGAFTDTQYF. In DNA form, the CDR3 reads TGCGCCAGCAGCTTGGGGGCTTTCACAGATACGCAGTATTTT.

This clonotype was detected ten times or more. The chain has TRBV6-1 and TRBJ2-6; D gene unclear. CDR1 and CDR2 (germline): MNHNS, SASEGT. V lost 5 bases and J lost 0, with 17 bases in between. The CDR3 spans 18 residues. The CDR3 loop reads CASSLSGRLASGANVLTF. The CDR3 DNA follows: TGTGCCAGCAGTCTCTCCGGTAGATTGGCCTCTGGGGCCAACGTCCTGACTTTC.